One and the same sample provided the 19 T cell receptor beta chains below, sequenced in a study of blood T cell repertoires in COVID-19 (dated by TCRdb to 2020 to 2021). Library creation used the immunoSEQ multiplex PCR assay. TCRdb limited this immuneACCESS table to in-frame rearrangements with V and J called. A share of clones is missing; checked studies link under half to unresolved V genes, and the rest is unexplained. This sample is represented by 400,000 to 550,000 clones; roughly 87% of them were singletons. The top ten clonotypes cover approximately 2% of the sample. The specimen sequenced was PBMCs or T cells enriched from blood (not recorded which). The receptors originated from a woman younger than 30 with acute COVID-19.

The genes are TRBV3-1 (or the pseudogene TRBV3-2) and TRBJ1-1, with TRBD1 as a possible D gene (6 bases). Germline CDR1 is LGHDT and CDR2 is YNNKEL (reference sequence). CDR3 length: 15 amino acids. V was shortened by 2 bases and J by 0 bases, with 10 bases between the two germline ends. The CDR3 nucleotides are TGTGCCAGCAGCCAAAGTCAGGGGATGAACACTGAAGCTTTCTTT. It codes for CASSQSQGMNTEAFF.

This rearrangement joins TRBV3-1 (or the pseudogene TRBV3-2) to TRBJ1-2; D gene uncertain. The CDR3 sequence is 11 residues long. CDR1 is LGHDT, CDR2 YNNKEL, per germline (reference sequence). The ends were cut back, 8 bases at V and 4 bases at J, with 8 bases in the middle. CDR3 sequence: CASGQVYGYTF. Written as DNA, the CDR3 is TGTGCCAGCGGGCAGGTCTATGGCTACACCTTC.

Only one count was recorded for this clone. The V call is TRBV20-1, the J call TRBJ1-5; D gene uncertain. The CDR3 extends over 13 amino acids. Germline CDR1 reads DFQATT; CDR2 reads SNEGSKA (reference sequence). The V end was cut by 3 bases, the J end by 7 bases, with 13 bases between. In DNA, the CDR3 is TGCAGTGCTAGTCTTGCCCCGGGGCAGCCCCAGCATTTT. This sequence encodes CSASLAPGQPQHF.

This chain connects TRBV27 to TRBJ2-7, with 7 nucleotides matching TRBD1. In germline, CDR1 is MNHEY, CDR2 SMNVEV (reference sequence). V was clipped by 8 bases and J by 8 bases; unmatched bases: 30. The CDR3 covers 19 residues. CDR3 nucleotides: TGTGCCAGCCGCTGGACTGGGACAGCTATCTCCGGGCCTCGTTATCAGCAGTACTTC. Translated, it gives CASRWTGTAISGPRYQQYF.

V and J are TRBV7-2 and TRBJ1-4; D unresolved. Trimming took off 0 bases at V and 4 bases at J, with 9 bases between the two ends. Germline V gene sequence: CDR1 SGHTA, CDR2 FQGNSA. This CDR3 has 15 amino acids. The CDR3 sequence is CASSLAGQSNEKLFF. CDR3 DNA: TGTGCCAGCAGCTTAGCGGGCCAGAGTAATGAAAAACTGTTTTTT.

As to this clone: This sample includes further DNA sequences coding for the same CDR3. This sequence joins TRBV28 and TRBJ2-7; tentative D call: TRBD1 (6 bases). This CDR3 has 12 residues. CDR1 and CDR2 from the germline V gene are MDHEN and SYDVKM. The ends were cut back, 5 bases at V and 3 bases at J, with 8 bases in the middle. In DNA form, the CDR3 reads TGTGCCAGCAGTCTACAGGGCTACGAGCAGTACTTC. The encoded protein is CASSLQGYEQYF. The entire variable domain, with the rest obtained from reference TRBV28 and TRBJ2-7, is as follows: DVKVTQSSRYLVKRTGEKVFLECVQDMDHENMFWYRQDPGLGLRLIYFSYDVKMKEKGDIPEGYSVSREKKERFSLILESASTNQTSMYLCASSLQGYEQYFGPGTRLTVT.

The genes are TRBV4-1 and TRBJ1-1; D possibly corresponds to TRBD1 (5 bases). CDR1 and CDR2 (germline): MGHRA, YSYEKL. Trimming took off 1 base at V and 0 bases at J, with 9 bases between the two ends. The CDR3 spans 15 residues. The CDR3 DNA follows: TGCGCCAGCAGCCAAGTGGCGGGGGTGAACACTGAAGCTTTCTTT. Translated, it gives CASSQVAGVNTEAFF.

The chain links TRBV18 to TRBJ2-3; a possible D gene is TRBD2 (5 bases). The germline gives CDR1 KGHSH, CDR2 LQKENI. The V end lost 1 base, the J end lost 2 bases, and 10 bases lay between the germline ends. This CDR3 is built from 15 residues. The CDR3 loop reads CASSPQGGHTDTQYF. The CDR3 DNA sequence: TGTGCCAGCTCACCACAAGGAGGCCACACAGATACGCAGTATTTT.

Notes on this clone: One end of the junction does not line up with germline, which may come from a read error. The chain joins TRBV7-9 to TRBJ2-7; D is unresolved. The germline CDR1 and CDR2 sequences are SEHNR and FQNEAQ (reference sequence). The CDR3 spans 12 residues. The CDR3 bases are TGTGCCAGCAGCTTCCCTGGGTCAATTGAGGACTTC. It encodes CASSFPGSIEDF.

The rearrangement joins TRBV14 to TRBJ1-2; D is perhaps TRBD1 (5 bases). The CDR3 loop spans 18 amino acids. Trimming removed 0 bases at V and 2 bases at J, with 19 bases between. Germline V gene sequence: CDR1 SGHDN, CDR2 FVKESK. CDR3 sequence reads: CASSQDGGKVGANYGYTF. In DNA, the CDR3 is TGTGCCAGCAGCCAAGATGGGGGGAAAGTAGGGGCGAACTATGGCTACACCTTC. Combining the CDR3 with reference TRBV14 and TRBJ1-2 gives the whole variable domain EAGVTQFPSHSVIEKGQTVTLRCDPISGHDNLYWYRRVMGKEIKFLLHFVKESKQDESGMPNNRFLAERTGGTYSTLKVQPAELEDSGVYFCASSQDGGKVGANYGYTFGSGTRLTVV.

The chain couples TRBV3-1 (or the pseudogene TRBV3-2) to TRBJ1-2, with 7 bases lining up with TRBD1. With V trimmed by 4 bases and J by 4 bases, 3 bases remained unmatched. This CDR3 spans 13 amino acids. CDR1 is LGHDT, CDR2 YNNKEL, per germline (reference sequence). The CDR3 here is CASSLDRVYGYTF. DNA for the CDR3: TGTGCCAGCAGCCTAGACAGGGTCTATGGCTACACCTTC.

The rearrangement joins TRBV3-1 (or the pseudogene TRBV3-2) to TRBJ1-1; D is unresolved. This CDR3 is built from 13 residues. Germline CDR1 is LGHDT and CDR2 is YNNKEL (reference sequence). V lost 4 bases and J lost 5, with 11 bases in between. In nucleotides, the CDR3 is TGTGCCAGCAGCCCCCTAGGAGGGACTGAAGCTTTCTTT. Encoded protein: CASSPLGGTEAFF.

CDR3 in DNA: TGTGCCAGCAGCACCGGGACTAGCGGGAGCTACTACGAGCAGTACTTC. It yields the protein CASSTGTSGSYYEQYF. The rearrangement uses TRBV5-5 and TRBJ2-7; 14 bases line up with TRBD2. Germline loops: CDR1 SGHKS, CDR2 YYEKEE (reference sequence). The trim removed 4 bases at V and 3 bases at J, leaving 6 bases unmatched. The CDR3 consists of 16 residues.

V gene TRBV5-1 combines with J gene TRBJ1-6; D ambiguous. Trimming removed 2 bases at V and 8 bases at J, with 14 bases between. The CDR3 spans 15 residues. Germline CDR1 reads SGHRS; CDR2 reads YFSETQ. Here the CDR3 reads CASSFSFSVDSPLHF. The CDR3, as DNA: TGCGCCAGCAGCTTTTCGTTTTCGGTCGATTCACCCCTCCACTTT.

The CDR3 region is CASSPTPLLAGVEYF. The CDR3 DNA is TGTGCCAGTAGTCCCACCCCCCTCTTAGCGGGAGTGGAGTACTTC. V is TRBV19 and J is TRBJ2-5, with 9 bases matching TRBD2. CDR3 size: 15 residues. V was clipped by 5 bases and J by 12 bases; unmatched bases: 16. In germline, CDR1 is LNHDA, CDR2 SQIVND (reference sequence). Filled out from reference TRBV19 and TRBJ2-5, the complete variable domain reads DGGITQSPKYLFRKEGQNVTLSCEQNLNHDAMYWYRQDPGQGLRLIYYSQIVNDFQKGDIAEGYSVSREKKESFPLTVTSAQKNPTAFYLCASSPTPLLAGVEYFGPGTRLLVL.

The V and J genes are TRBV18 and TRBJ2-5, with TRBD2 matching over 7 bases. This CDR3 has 17 amino acids. Germline V gene lookup returns CDR1 KGHSH and CDR2 LQKENI. Unmatched junction bases numbered 11, after V lost 2 bases and J lost 2 bases. The DNA of the CDR3 is TGTGCCAGCTCACCAACCCCTGGGGCTAGCGGACAAGAGACCCAGTACTTC. Translation gives CASSPTPGASGQETQYF.

The chain combines TRBV5-1 with TRBJ2-5, with 13 bases aligning to TRBD2. V gave up 4 bases and J gave up 4 bases; unmatched junction bases: 4. Germline V gene data show CDR1 as SGHRS and CDR2 as YFSETQ. The CDR3 extends over 15 amino acids. CDR3 coding DNA: TGCGCCAGCAGCACTGGACTAGCGGGAGTAGAGACCCAGTACTTC. This codes for CASSTGLAGVETQYF.

This rearrangement joins TRBV7-8 to TRBJ2-5, with D possibly matching TRBD2 (5 bases). The germline gives CDR1 SGHVS, CDR2 FQNEAQ. Trimming took off 7 bases at V and 4 bases at J, with 19 bases between the two ends. The CDR3 contains 15 residues. CDR3 sequence reads: CASKSPVLAGETQYF. DNA of the CDR3: TGTGCCAGCAAGTCCCCAGTTCTCGCGGGAGAGACCCAGTACTTC.

Only one count was recorded for this clone. This chain connects TRBV9 to TRBJ2-2; 9 positions match TRBD1. This CDR3 is 15 amino acids long. Germline trimming cut 4 bases from V and 5 bases from J; bases unmatched to any gene: 6. Germline V gene lookup returns CDR1 SGDLS and CDR2 YYNGEE. The CDR3 sequence: CASSTRDRDTGELFF. The CDR3 bases are TGTGCCAGCAGCACCCGGGACAGGGATACCGGGGAGCTGTTTTTT.